Each of the 5 T cell receptor beta chains below was sequenced from the same sample in a study of vaccination and CD4 T cells after COVID-19. For these TCRs, the target antigens are not known. This sample's treatment: roughly ten-day PBMC culture with coronavirus spike peptide pools or control peptides (ViraFEST assay). Sequencing of DNA taken from cultured CD4+ T cells relied on the Oncomine TCR Beta short-read assay. MiXCR, applied by TCRdb to the PCR reads, yields one record per CDR3 protein. The data show 8,000 to 10,000 distinct CDR3 sequences, 50% to 70% seen once. Sequencing was carried out using CD4+ T cells from blood, cultured in vitro. These receptors all stem from a human donor who had recovered from COVID-19.

A single count supports this clonotype. This chain connects TRBV2 to TRBJ1-5, with a tentative D call TRBD1 (5 bases). V shed 6 bases and J shed 8 bases, with 14 bases lying between them. Germline V CDR1 and CDR2: SNHLY, FYNNEI. The CDR3 is 13 amino acids. The CDR3 here is CASSRTGGKPQHF. The CDR3, as DNA: TGTGCCAGCAGCCGAACCGGGGGTAAGCCCCAGCATTTT.

Remarks on this clonotype: One junction end disagrees with the germline gene, perhaps due to a read error. The chain is built from TRBV9 and TRBJ1-2; D is possibly TRBD1 (6 bases). Germline V gene sequence: CDR1 SGDLS, CDR2 YYNGEE. CDR3 length: 15 amino acids. CDR3 DNA: TGTGCCAGCAGCGTAGGGGGGGCTACAAGGACGGAGGCGGCCTTC. Translated, it gives CASSVGGATRTEAAF.

This chain uses TRBV27 with TRBJ2-1; 12 nucleotides match TRBD2. The CDR3 extends over 17 amino acids. Trimming at V came to 5 bases and at J to 6 bases, leaving 11 bases not matched to a gene. The germline gives CDR1 MNHEY, CDR2 SMNVEV (reference sequence). CDR3 sequence (DNA): TGTGCCAGCAGTCGTGAGACTAGCGGGAGCGCCCCCAATGAGCAGTTCTTC. It yields the protein CASSRETSGSAPNEQFF.

The chain is built from TRBV18 and TRBJ2-7; tentative D call: TRBD2 (5 bases). This CDR3 spans 12 amino acids. Germline V gives CDR1 KGHSH, CDR2 LQKENI. The V end lost 3 bases, the J end lost 6 bases, and 9 bases lay between the germline ends. As DNA, the CDR3 is TGTGCCAGCTCACCTAGAGGGTCCGAGCAGTACTTC. Protein: CASSPRGSEQYF. Combining the CDR3 with reference TRBV18 and TRBJ2-7 gives the whole variable domain NAGVMQNPRHLVRRRGQEARLRCSPMKGHSHVYWYRQLPEEGLKFMVYLQKENIIDESGMPKERFSAEFPKEGPSILRIQQVVRGDSAAYFCASSPRGSEQYFGPGTRLTVT.

The chain has TRBV6-5 and TRBJ1-2; TRBD1 matches 8 bases. Per the germline V gene, CDR1 is MNHEY and CDR2 is SVGAGI. The CDR3 consists of 15 residues. Trimming took 0 bases from V and 10 from J; bases not matched to a gene: 10. In DNA form, the CDR3 reads TGTGCCAGCAGTTACTCTCGGACAGGGATCAATGACTACACCTTC. Protein product: CASSYSRTGINDYTF.